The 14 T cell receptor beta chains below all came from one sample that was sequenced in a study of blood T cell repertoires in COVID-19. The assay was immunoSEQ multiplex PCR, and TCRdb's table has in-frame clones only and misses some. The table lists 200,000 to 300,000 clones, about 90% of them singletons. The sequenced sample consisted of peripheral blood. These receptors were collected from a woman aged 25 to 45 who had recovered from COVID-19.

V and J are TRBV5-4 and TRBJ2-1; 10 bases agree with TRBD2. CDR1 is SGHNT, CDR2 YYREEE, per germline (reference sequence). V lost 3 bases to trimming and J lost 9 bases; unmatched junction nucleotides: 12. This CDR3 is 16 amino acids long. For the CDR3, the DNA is TGTGCCAGCAGCTCCCCCCAGCGGGGGGGCTCTGGTGAGCAGTTCTTC. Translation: CASSSPQRGGSGEQFF.

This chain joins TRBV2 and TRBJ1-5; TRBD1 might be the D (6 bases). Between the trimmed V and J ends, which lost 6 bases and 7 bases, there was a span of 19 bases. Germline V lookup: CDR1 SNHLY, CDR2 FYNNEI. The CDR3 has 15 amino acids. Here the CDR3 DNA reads TGTGCCAGCAGGAAAGAACCAGGGGTTCAGCAGCCCCAGCATTTT. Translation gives CASRKEPGVQQPQHF.

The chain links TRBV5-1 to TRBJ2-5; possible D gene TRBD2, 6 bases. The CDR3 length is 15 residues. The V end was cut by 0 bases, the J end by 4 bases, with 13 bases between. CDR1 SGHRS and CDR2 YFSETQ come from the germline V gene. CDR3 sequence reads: CASSLEGAGLETQYF. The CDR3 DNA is TGCGCCAGCAGCTTGGAAGGGGCGGGGCTAGAGACCCAGTACTTC.

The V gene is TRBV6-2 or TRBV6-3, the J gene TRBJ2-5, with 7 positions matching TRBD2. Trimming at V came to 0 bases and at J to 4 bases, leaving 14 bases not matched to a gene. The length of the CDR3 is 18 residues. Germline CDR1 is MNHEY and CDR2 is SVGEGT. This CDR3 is CASSYSIGSSGRRETQYF. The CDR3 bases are TGTGCCAGCAGTTACTCGATTGGGTCTAGCGGACGAAGAGAGACCCAGTACTTC.

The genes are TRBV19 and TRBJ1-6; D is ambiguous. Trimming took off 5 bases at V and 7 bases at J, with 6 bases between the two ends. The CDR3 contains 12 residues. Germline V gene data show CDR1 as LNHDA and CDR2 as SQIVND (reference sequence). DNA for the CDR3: TGTGCCAGTAGTTCCCTCAATTCACCCCTCCACTTT. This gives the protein CASSSLNSPLHF.

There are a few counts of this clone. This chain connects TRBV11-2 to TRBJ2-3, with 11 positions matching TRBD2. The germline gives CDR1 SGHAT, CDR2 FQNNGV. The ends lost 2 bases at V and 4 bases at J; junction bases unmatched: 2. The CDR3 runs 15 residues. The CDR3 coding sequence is TGTGCCAGCAGCTTAAATAGCGGGGGGGCAGATACGCAGTATTTT. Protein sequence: CASSLNSGGADTQYF.

The CDR3 DNA reads as TGTGCCACCAGTGACCCACAGGAAAATGAGCAGTTCTTC. Translation: CATSDPQENEQFF. The chain combines TRBV24-1 with TRBJ2-1; possible D gene TRBD1, 5 bases. Trimming left V 4 bases short and J 7 bases short, with 10 bases between. The CDR3 runs to 13 residues. Germline V lookup: CDR1 KGHDR, CDR2 SFDVKD.

The CDR3 sequence: CASSPLGGRVEQYF. The CDR3 DNA reads as TGTGCCAGCAGCCCTTTGGGGGGGCGAGTCGAGCAGTACTTC. The V call is TRBV3-1 (or the pseudogene TRBV3-2), the J call TRBJ2-7; tentative D call: TRBD2 (7 bases). Germline values: CDR1 LGHDT, CDR2 YNNKEL (reference sequence). V shed 4 bases and J shed 6 bases, with 16 bases lying between them. There are 14 residues in the CDR3.

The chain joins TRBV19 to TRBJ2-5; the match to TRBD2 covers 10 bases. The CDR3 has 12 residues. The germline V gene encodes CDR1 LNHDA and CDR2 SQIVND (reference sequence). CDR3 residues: CAPLAGQETQYF. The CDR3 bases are TGTGCACCACTAGCGGGGCAAGAGACCCAGTACTTC.

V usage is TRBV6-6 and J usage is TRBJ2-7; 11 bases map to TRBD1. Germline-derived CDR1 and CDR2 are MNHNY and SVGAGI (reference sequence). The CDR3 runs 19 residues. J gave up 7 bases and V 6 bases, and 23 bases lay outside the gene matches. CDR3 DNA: TGTGCCAGCAGCTCCACCGGGACAGGGGGTCCTCGTTCGGGAAAAGAGCAGTACTTC. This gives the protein CASSSTGTGGPRSGKEQYF.

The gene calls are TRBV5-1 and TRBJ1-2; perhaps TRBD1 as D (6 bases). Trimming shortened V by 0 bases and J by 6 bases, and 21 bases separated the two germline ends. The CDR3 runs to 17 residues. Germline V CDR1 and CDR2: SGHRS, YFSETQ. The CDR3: CASSLAIFLRGGDGYTF. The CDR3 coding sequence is TGCGCCAGCAGCTTGGCCATTTTCTTGAGGGGGGGAGATGGCTACACCTTC. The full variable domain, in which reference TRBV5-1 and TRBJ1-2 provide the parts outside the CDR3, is KAGVTQTPRYLIKTRGQQVTLSCSPISGHRSVSWYQQTPGQGLQFLFEYFSETQRNKGNFPGRFSGRQFSNSRSEMNVSTLELGDSALYLCASSLAIFLRGGDGYTFGSGTRLTVV.

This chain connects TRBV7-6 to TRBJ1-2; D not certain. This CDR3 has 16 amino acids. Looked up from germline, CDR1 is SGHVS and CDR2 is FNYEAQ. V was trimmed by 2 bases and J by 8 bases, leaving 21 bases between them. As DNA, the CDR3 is TGTGCCAGCAGCTTATCGGTACCGGCGGCTCGGGGAGGCTACACCTTC. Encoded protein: CASSLSVPAARGGYTF. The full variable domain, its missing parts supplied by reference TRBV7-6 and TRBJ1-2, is GAGVSQSPRYKVTKRGQDVALRCDPISGHVSLYWYRQALGQGPEFLTYFNYEAQQDKSGLPNDRFSAERPEGSISTLTIQRTEQRDSAMYRCASSLSVPAARGGYTFGSGTRLTVV.

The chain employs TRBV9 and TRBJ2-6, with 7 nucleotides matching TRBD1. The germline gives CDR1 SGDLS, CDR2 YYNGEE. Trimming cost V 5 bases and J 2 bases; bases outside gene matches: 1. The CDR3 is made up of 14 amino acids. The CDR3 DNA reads TGTGCCAGCAGTGACAGGGCTGGGGCCAACGTCCTGACTTTC. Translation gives CASSDRAGANVLTF.

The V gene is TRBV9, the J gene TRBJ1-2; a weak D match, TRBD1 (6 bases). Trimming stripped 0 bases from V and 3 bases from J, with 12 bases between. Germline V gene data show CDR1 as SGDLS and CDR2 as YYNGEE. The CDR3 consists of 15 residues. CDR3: CASSVATGSYYGYTF. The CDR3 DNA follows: TGTGCCAGCAGCGTAGCTACAGGGTCGTACTATGGCTACACCTTC.